Presented here are 23 T cell receptor beta chains from one specimen sequenced in a study of blood T cell repertoires in COVID-19. The table came from immunoSEQ multiplex PCR; TCRdb's copy has only in-frame clones and leaves some out. The table includes 200,000 to 250,000 clones, around four fifths detected once. Sample: peripheral blood. These receptor sequences come from a man aged 30-40 years with active or convalescent COVID-19.

This chain connects TRBV27 to TRBJ1-6; unclear D gene. The V and J ends lost 6 bases and 0 bases respectively, with 18 bases between them. Germline values: CDR1 MNHEY, CDR2 SMNVEV (reference sequence). The CDR3 is 18 residues long. The CDR3 spells CASSPRGSRSSYNSPLHF. As DNA, the CDR3 is TGTGCCAGCAGCCCCCGGGGATCGAGAAGCTCCTATAATTCACCCCTCCACTTT.

This sequence joins TRBV7-3 and TRBJ1-3, with 9 bases that match TRBD1. From germline, CDR1 is SGHTA and CDR2 FQGTGA. V gave up 2 bases and J gave up 7 bases; unmatched junction bases: 3. The CDR3 extends over 14 amino acids. DNA of the CDR3: TGTGCCAGCAGCTTAGAACAGGGGGCTAACACCATATATTTT. Its protein product is CASSLEQGANTIYF.

The rearrangement uses TRBV28 and TRBJ2-2; TRBD2 matches 10 bases. J gave up 8 bases and V 8 bases, and 11 bases lay outside the gene matches. Germline CDR1 and CDR2: MDHEN and SYDVKM. This CDR3 spans 15 amino acids. For the CDR3, the DNA is TGTGCCAGCTGCGCCCCTAGCGGGGGAGTGGGGGAGCTGTTTTTT. Protein: CASCAPSGGVGELFF.

The chain couples TRBV27 to TRBJ1-5; D unclear. From germline, CDR1 is MNHEY and CDR2 SMNVEV (reference sequence). The V end lost 7 bases, the J end lost 1 base, and 8 bases lay between the germline ends. The CDR3 has 13 residues. The CDR3: CASKGGSNQPQHF. The CDR3 nucleotides read TGTGCCAGCAAAGGAGGGAGCAATCAGCCCCAGCATTTT.

The rearrangement uses TRBV6-5 and TRBJ1-3, with 8 nucleotides matching TRBD1. The junction had 2 bases not matched to a gene; V was cut back by 0 bases and J by 4 bases. CDR1 is MNHEY and CDR2 is SVGAGI in the germline V gene. There are 15 residues in the CDR3. The CDR3 DNA is TGTGCCAGCAGTTACTCTCGGACAGGGGGAAACACCATATATTTT. It specifies CASSYSRTGGNTIYF.

V gene TRBV9 combines with J gene TRBJ1-2, with TRBD1 matching 8 bases. Germline V lookup: CDR1 SGDLS, CDR2 YYNGEE. J lost 8 bases, V lost 0 bases, and 15 bases had no gene match. There are 17 residues in the CDR3. In DNA form, the CDR3 reads TGTGCCAGCAGCGTAGGGGGGGACAGGCTCGCCGGAGTGGGCTACACCTTC. Amino acid sequence: CASSVGGDRLAGVGYTF.

The chain joins TRBV28 to TRBJ2-1; D unclear. The V and J ends lost 5 bases and 9 bases respectively, with 17 bases between them. From germline, CDR1 is MDHEN and CDR2 SYDVKM. The CDR3 is made up of 14 amino acids. The CDR3 reads CASSLRGSGFEQFF. CDR3 sequence (DNA): TGTGCCAGCAGTCTCCGAGGTTCTGGATTTGAGCAGTTCTTC.

In its sample, this clone was seen once. The chain couples TRBV7-2 to TRBJ2-7; D not resolved. CDR3 size: 14 residues. Germline CDR1 SGHTA, CDR2 FQGNSA. Between the trimmed V and J ends, which lost 1 base and 1 base, there was a span of 8 bases. The CDR3 loop is CASSLDGGSYEQYF. CDR3 coding DNA: TGTGCCAGCAGCTTAGACGGCGGATCCTACGAGCAGTACTTC.

Comment on this clone: No DNA is shown, since the ends of the CDR3 on it are uncertain; the CDR3 is the one TCRdb lists. The chain joins TRBV19 to TRBJ2-1; TRBD2 is taken as the D call from the table, unchecked against the DNA. Germline lookup yields CDR1 LNHDA and CDR2 SQIVND (reference sequence). Including both end residues, the CDR3 is 16 amino acids long. CDR3 in amino acids: CASTSASGGLYNEQFF.

The chain has TRBV5-5 and TRBJ1-1; 8 nucleotides align to TRBD1. After removal of 4 bases from V and 6 bases from J, the junction contained 11 bases not matched to a gene. The CDR3 sequence is 15 residues long. The germline gives CDR1 SGHKS, CDR2 YYEKEE (reference sequence). The CDR3 nucleotides read TGTGCCAGCAGCCCGGGGTTGGACAGGGTGGCTGAAGCTTTCTTT. Protein product: CASSPGLDRVAEAFF.

This chain links TRBV9 with TRBJ2-7, with TRBD2 matching over 12 bases. The CDR3 sequence is 16 residues long. The germline V gene encodes CDR1 SGDLS and CDR2 YYNGEE. After removal of 2 bases from V and 5 bases from J, the junction contained 8 bases not matched to a gene. CDR3 DNA sequence: TGTGCCAGCAGCGTTGGACTAGCGGGACCGACCCACGAGCAGTACTTC. Encoded protein: CASSVGLAGPTHEQYF.

The chain has TRBV3-1 (or the pseudogene TRBV3-2) and TRBJ1-5; the match to TRBD1 covers 7 bases. The length of the CDR3 is 14 residues. J gave up 7 bases and V 0 bases, and 3 bases lay outside the gene matches. CDR1 is LGHDT, CDR2 YNNKEL, per germline (reference sequence). The CDR3 is CASSQDNRGQPQHF. The CDR3 region has the DNA TGTGCCAGCAGCCAAGATAACAGGGGACAGCCCCAGCATTTT.

J is TRBJ1-1 and V is TRBV15, with no clear D. Between the trimmed V and J ends, which lost 0 bases and 5 bases, there was a span of 13 bases. CDR3 length: 15 residues. Germline assignment: CDR1 LNHNV and CDR2 YYDKDF (reference sequence). CDR3 DNA sequence: TGTGCCACCAGCAGAGATCTCCAGGAGCGGACTGAAGCTTTCTTT. The encoded protein is CATSRDLQERTEAFF.

The chain combines TRBV5-5 with TRBJ2-1; 9 bases are a match to TRBD1. V trimming: 4 bases; J trimming: 2 bases; junction bases outside the gene matches: 4. The CDR3 sequence is 15 residues long. Germline V gene data show CDR1 as SGHKS and CDR2 as YYEKEE (reference sequence). The CDR3, as DNA: TGTGCCAGCAGCCCGAACAGGGGGCCCTACAATGAGCAGTTCTTC. This sequence encodes CASSPNRGPYNEQFF.

The rearrangement joins TRBV16 to TRBJ1-6; D is ambiguous. The CDR3 runs to 15 residues. CDR1 and CDR2 (germline): KGHSY, FQNENV. Deletions cut 0 bases from V and 5 bases from J, with 8 bases between. CDR3 sequence reads: CASSQSTGNNSPLHF. The DNA of the CDR3 is TGTGCCAGCAGCCAATCGACGGGGAATAATTCACCCCTCCACTTT.

This chain connects TRBV7-9 to TRBJ1-3; weak D call: TRBD1 (5 bases). The CDR3 runs 17 residues. Germline V gives CDR1 SEHNR, CDR2 FQNEAQ (reference sequence). V dropped 2 bases and J dropped 2 bases, with 16 bases sitting between them. As DNA, the CDR3 is TGTGCCAGCAGCTTACAGTTCAGGGTAGGGACTGGAAACACCATATATTTT. Its protein product is CASSLQFRVGTGNTIYF. Filled out from reference TRBV7-9 and TRBJ1-3, the complete variable domain reads DTGVSQNPRHKITKRGQNVTFRCDPISEHNRLYWYRQTLGQGPEFLTYFQNEAQLEKSRLLSDRFSAERPKGSFSTLEIQRTEQGDSAMYLCASSLQFRVGTGNTIYFGEGSWLTVV.

The chain recombines TRBV27 with TRBJ2-7; 8 bases fit TRBD1. The CDR3 is 13 amino acids. Germline assignment: CDR1 MNHEY and CDR2 SMNVEV (reference sequence). J was trimmed by 6 bases and V by 1 base; bases with no gene match: 2. CDR3 nucleotide sequence: TGTGCCAGCAGTTTATTTGGGACAGGCGAGCAGTACTTC. This gives the protein CASSLFGTGEQYF.

The gene calls are TRBV27 and TRBJ2-3; perhaps TRBD1 as D (5 bases). Trimming cost V 3 bases and J 0 bases, with 10 bases left between them. Per the germline V gene, CDR1 is MNHEY and CDR2 is SMNVEV (reference sequence). This CDR3 is 15 amino acids long. CDR3 in amino acids: CASSFLRQSTDTQYF. The CDR3 bases are TGTGCCAGCAGTTTTTTGCGACAGAGCACAGATACGCAGTATTTT.

The gene calls are TRBV15 and TRBJ2-2, with 13 bases identical to TRBD2. The CDR3 is 19 amino acids. The trim removed 5 bases at V and 3 bases at J, leaving 12 bases unmatched. Germline CDR1 LNHNV, CDR2 YYDKDF (reference sequence). In DNA, the CDR3 is TGTGCCACCAGCGGGCTTCCGGGACTAGCGGGACTGGACACCGGGGAGCTGTTTTTT. Translation gives CATSGLPGLAGLDTGELFF.

In DNA form, the CDR3 reads TGTGCCAGTAGTATAAGCGGACGGGGGGAAGCTTTCTTT. It yields the protein CASSISGRGEAFF. The V gene is TRBV19, the J gene TRBJ1-1, with D maybe TRBD1 (5 bases). Per germline, CDR1 LNHDA and CDR2 SQIVND (reference sequence). The CDR3 has 13 residues. Trimming pared 2 bases from V and 8 bases from J, leaving 12 bases between. The full variable domain, its missing parts supplied by reference TRBV19 and TRBJ1-1, is DGGITQSPKYLFRKEGQNVTLSCEQNLNHDAMYWYRQDPGQGLRLIYYSQIVNDFQKGDIAEGYSVSREKKESFPLTVTSAQKNPTAFYLCASSISGRGEAFFGQGTRLTVV.

The V gene is TRBV3-1 (or the pseudogene TRBV3-2), the J gene TRBJ2-7; D may be TRBD2 (6 bases). CDR3 length: 13 residues. Germline CDR1 LGHDT, CDR2 YNNKEL (reference sequence). Trimming left V 5 bases short and J 2 bases short, with 10 bases between. As DNA, the CDR3 is TGTGCCAGCAGCGGGGACTCCCCCTACGAGCAGTACTTC. Translation gives CASSGDSPYEQYF.

In its sample, this clone was seen a few times. Written as DNA, the CDR3 is TGTGCCAGCAGTATGGACAGGAGGCAAAAAGCGGATGAAAAACTGTTTTTT. Translated: CASSMDRRQKADEKLFF. This chain links TRBV2 with TRBJ1-4, with 7 bases that match TRBD1. Per germline, CDR1 SNHLY and CDR2 FYNNEI. The CDR3 sequence is 17 residues long. Unmatched junction bases numbered 15, after V lost 5 bases and J lost 6 bases.

The V and J genes are TRBV11-2 and TRBJ2-3, with 9 bases aligning to TRBD2. This CDR3 has 16 amino acids. The germline V gene encodes CDR1 SGHAT and CDR2 FQNNGV. With V trimmed by 0 bases and J by 4 bases, 5 bases remained unmatched. CDR3 residues: CASSLDVAGAPDTQYF. DNA of the CDR3: TGTGCCAGCAGCTTAGATGTAGCGGGGGCCCCAGATACGCAGTATTTT.